This entry lists 14 T cell receptor beta chains sequenced from one sample in a study of CD8 T cells in Susac syndrome. Reverse transcription used roughly 0.5 to 1 ug RNA and random hexamers. One entry per CDR3 protein, called by TCRdb with MiXCR from the immunoSEQ multiplex PCR reads. The sample includes fewer than 95,000 distinct CDR3 sequences, 90% to 97% of them seen just once. Sequenced material: CD8+ T cells from PBMCs. The origin of the receptors is a human donor with Susac syndrome.

The chain combines TRBV30 with TRBJ1-2, with 7 bases identical to TRBD1. Germline values: CDR1 GTSNPN, CDR2 SVGIG (reference sequence). The V gene end was trimmed by 4 bases and the J gene end by 5 bases; junction bases not matched to a gene: 16. The CDR3 runs 16 residues. In DNA, the CDR3 is TGTGCCTGGACTCGAGGGGGCGCAGACCCCAGATATGGCTACACCTTC. Its translation is CAWTRGGADPRYGYTF.

This clonotype showed up just once. V usage is TRBV13 and J usage is TRBJ2-5; 8 bases are a match to TRBD2. The CDR3 is 14 residues long. Germline trimming cut 10 bases from V and 5 bases from J; bases unmatched to any gene: 12. The germline V gene encodes CDR1 PRHDT and CDR2 FYEKMQ (reference sequence). CDR3 DNA: TGTGCCACCAGGTGGCGGGGGGCCGAGGAGACCCAGTACTTC. As protein: CATRWRGAEETQYF.

This CDR3 reads CASSTWGTNTEAFF. The CDR3 DNA follows: TGTGCCAGTAGTACCTGGGGGACGAACACTGAAGCTTTCTTT. The chain recombines TRBV19 with TRBJ1-1, with D tentatively TRBD1 (5 bases). Germline loops: CDR1 LNHDA, CDR2 SQIVND (reference sequence). This CDR3 region has 14 residues. Trimming pared 4 bases from V and 1 base from J, leaving 10 bases between.

The rearrangement uses TRBV20-1 and TRBJ1-1; no definite D call. Germline loops: CDR1 DFQATT, CDR2 SNEGSKA (reference sequence). CDR3 length: 17 residues. Trimming shortened V by 0 bases and J by 5 bases, and 22 bases separated the two germline ends. CDR3 sequence: CSARDKKVAGWNTEAFF. CDR3 nucleotides: TGCAGTGCTAGAGATAAGAAAGTAGCGGGGTGGAATACTGAAGCTTTCTTT.

The gene calls are TRBV6-4 and TRBJ1-1; D is unclear. The CDR3 totals 15 residues. V was pared by 6 bases and J by 3 bases, with 17 bases between. Germline V gene data show CDR1 as MRHNA and CDR2 as SNTAGT. The CDR3 sequence is CASRHSFDFHTEAFF. CDR3 coding DNA: TGTGCCAGCAGGCATTCCTTCGACTTTCACACTGAAGCTTTCTTT.

The V and J genes are TRBV3-1 and TRBJ2-7; 9 bases fit TRBD2. The germline gives CDR1 LGHDT, CDR2 YNNKEL (reference sequence). This CDR3 region has 17 residues. Trimming removed 0 bases from V and 0 bases from J; junction bases left unmatched: 6. CDR3 loop: CASSQDPSGGPSYEQYF. CDR3 DNA sequence: TGTGCCAGCAGCCAAGATCCGAGCGGGGGGCCCTCCTACGAGCAGTACTTC.

The genes are TRBV30 and TRBJ1-5; D gene unclear. The ends were cut back, 0 bases at V and 3 bases at J, with 9 bases in the middle. Germline CDR1 GTSNPN, CDR2 SVGIG (reference sequence). CDR3 length: 14 residues. The CDR3 DNA is TGTGCCTGGAGTGTAGGTCTGAACAATCAGCCCCAGCATTTT. Amino acids: CAWSVGLNNQPQHF. Using reference TRBV30 and TRBJ1-5 for the parts outside the CDR3, the full variable domain is SQTIHQWPATLVQPVGSPLSLECTVEGTSNPNLYWYRQAAGRGLQLLFYSVGIGQISSEVPQNLSASRPQDRQFILSSKKLLLSDSGFYLCAWSVGLNNQPQHFGDGTRLSIL.

V usage is TRBV20-1 and J usage is TRBJ1-5, with 11 bases matching TRBD1. Germline lookup yields CDR1 DFQATT and CDR2 SNEGSKA (reference sequence). The CDR3 consists of 15 residues. V shed 3 bases, J shed 6 bases, and the junction held 7 bases outside the gene matches. The CDR3 loop reads CSASPGQGVSQPQHF. CDR3 bases: TGCAGTGCTAGCCCGGGACAGGGGGTGAGTCAGCCCCAGCATTTT.

The chain is built from TRBV4-2 and TRBJ2-6, with no clear D. This CDR3 spans 15 amino acids. In germline, CDR1 is LGHNA, CDR2 YNFKEQ. The V end was cut by 0 bases, the J end by 6 bases, with 9 bases between. CDR3 DNA sequence: TGTGCCAGCAGCCAAGATAGTGGAATGGCCAACGTCCTGACTTTC. It encodes CASSQDSGMANVLTF.

This clonotype was found once. This chain uses TRBV7-2 with TRBJ1-6; 7 bases agree with TRBD1. This CDR3 region has 14 residues. V lost 5 bases to trimming and J lost 10 bases; unmatched junction nucleotides: 8. Germline V gene sequence: CDR1 SGHTA, CDR2 FQGNSA. The CDR3 DNA is TGTGCCAGCAGCAAAGACAGGGAAGGCTCACCCCTCCACTTT. This gives the protein CASSKDREGSPLHF.

In this sample, this clonotype turned up once. V and J are TRBV7-9 and TRBJ1-5, with D possibly being TRBD1 (6 bases). V was trimmed by 5 bases and J by 0 bases, leaving 11 bases between them. Germline CDR1 is SEHNR and CDR2 is FQNEAQ (reference sequence). The CDR3 has 15 residues. CDR3 amino acids: CASSAGQDSNQPQHF. CDR3 DNA: TGTGCCAGCAGCGCGGGACAAGATAGCAATCAGCCCCAGCATTTT.

The rearrangement links TRBV30 to TRBJ2-1; TRBD2 is a possible D gene (7 bases). Trimming took 0 bases from V and 10 from J, leaving 16 bases between them. The CDR3 has 14 residues. Germline CDR1 reads GTSNPN; CDR2 reads SVGIG (reference sequence). Here the CDR3 reads CAWSVGGAINEQFF. Written as DNA, the CDR3 is TGTGCCTGGAGTGTTGGGGGGGCGATAAACGAGCAGTTCTTC.

The chain has TRBV25-1 and TRBJ2-1, with TRBD1 matching over 7 bases. Germline CDR1 is MGHDK and CDR2 is SYGVNS. The V and J ends lost 9 bases and 0 bases, in that order; junction bases with no gene match: 2. The CDR3 contains 13 residues. The CDR3 is CASWDSSYNEQFF. For the CDR3, the DNA is TGTGCCAGTTGGGACAGCTCCTACAATGAGCAGTTCTTC.

V is TRBV7-9 and J is TRBJ2-3, with TRBD1 identical over 7 bases. V lost 5 bases, J lost 3 bases, and 11 bases stayed unmatched. Per the germline V gene, CDR1 is SEHNR and CDR2 is FQNEAQ (reference sequence). The CDR3 loop spans 16 amino acids. As DNA, the CDR3 is TGTGCCAGCAGCCTTCGGGACAGAAGAGCAACAGATACGCAGTATTTT. Translating it yields CASSLRDRRATDTQYF.